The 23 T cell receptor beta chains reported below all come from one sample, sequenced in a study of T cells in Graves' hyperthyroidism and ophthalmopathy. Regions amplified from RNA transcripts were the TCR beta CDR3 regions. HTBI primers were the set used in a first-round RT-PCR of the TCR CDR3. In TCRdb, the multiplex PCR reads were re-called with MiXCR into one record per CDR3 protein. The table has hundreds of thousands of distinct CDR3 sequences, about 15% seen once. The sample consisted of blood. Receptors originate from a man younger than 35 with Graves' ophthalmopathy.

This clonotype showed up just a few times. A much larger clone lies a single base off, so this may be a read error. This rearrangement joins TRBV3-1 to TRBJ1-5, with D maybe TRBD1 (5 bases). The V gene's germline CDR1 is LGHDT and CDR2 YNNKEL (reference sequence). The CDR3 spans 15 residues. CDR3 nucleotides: TGTGTCAGCAGCCAAGGGAGGGGTCCGAATCAGCCCCAGCATTTT. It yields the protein CVSSQGRGPNQPQHF.

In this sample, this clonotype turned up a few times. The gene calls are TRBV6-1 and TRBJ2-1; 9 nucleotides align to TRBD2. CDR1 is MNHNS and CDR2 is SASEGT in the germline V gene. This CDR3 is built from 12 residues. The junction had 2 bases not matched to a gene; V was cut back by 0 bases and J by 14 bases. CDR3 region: CASSEAIAGEFF. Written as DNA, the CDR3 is TGTGCCAGCAGTGAAGCGATAGCGGGAGAGTTCTTC.

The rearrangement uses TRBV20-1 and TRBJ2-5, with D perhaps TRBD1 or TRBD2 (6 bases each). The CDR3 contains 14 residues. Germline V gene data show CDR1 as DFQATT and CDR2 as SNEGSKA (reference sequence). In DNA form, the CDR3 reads TGCAGCGTAGGGGGGACACGAGCTCAAGAGACCCAGTACTTC. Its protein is CSVGGTRAQETQYF.

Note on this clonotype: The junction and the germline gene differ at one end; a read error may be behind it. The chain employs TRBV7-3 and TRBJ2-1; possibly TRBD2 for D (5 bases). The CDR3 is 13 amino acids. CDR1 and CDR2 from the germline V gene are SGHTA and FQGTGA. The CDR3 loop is CAGSMDSYNEQFF. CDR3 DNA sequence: TGTGCCGGCAGCATGGACTCTTACAATGAGCAGTTCTTC.

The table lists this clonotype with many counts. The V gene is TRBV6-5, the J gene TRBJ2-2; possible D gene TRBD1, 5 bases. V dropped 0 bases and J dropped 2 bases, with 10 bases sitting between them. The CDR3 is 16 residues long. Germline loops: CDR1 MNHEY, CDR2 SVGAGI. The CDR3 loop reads CASSYSIGANTGELFF. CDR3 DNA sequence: TGTGCCAGCAGTTACTCGATAGGGGCTAACACCGGGGAGCTGTTTTTT.

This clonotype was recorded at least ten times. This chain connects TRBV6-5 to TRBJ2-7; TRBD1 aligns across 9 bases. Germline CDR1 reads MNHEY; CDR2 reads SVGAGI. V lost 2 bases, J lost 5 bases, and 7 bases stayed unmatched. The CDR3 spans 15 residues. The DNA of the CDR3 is TGTGCCAGCAGTTACAGTGGACAGGGGTACCACGAGCAGTACTTC. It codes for CASSYSGQGYHEQYF.

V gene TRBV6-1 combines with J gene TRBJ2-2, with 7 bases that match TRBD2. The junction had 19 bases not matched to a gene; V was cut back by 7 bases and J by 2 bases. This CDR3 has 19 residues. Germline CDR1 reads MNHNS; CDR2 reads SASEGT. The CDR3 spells CASIKDWASGVINTGELFF. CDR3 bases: TGTGCCAGCATCAAAGACTGGGCTAGCGGAGTTATTAACACCGGGGAGCTGTTTTTT.

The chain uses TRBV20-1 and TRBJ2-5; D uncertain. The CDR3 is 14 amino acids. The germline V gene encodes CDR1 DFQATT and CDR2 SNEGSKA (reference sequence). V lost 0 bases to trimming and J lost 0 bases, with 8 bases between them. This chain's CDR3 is CSARDLQNQETQYF. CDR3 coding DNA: TGCAGTGCTAGAGACCTACAAAACCAAGAGACCCAGTACTTC.

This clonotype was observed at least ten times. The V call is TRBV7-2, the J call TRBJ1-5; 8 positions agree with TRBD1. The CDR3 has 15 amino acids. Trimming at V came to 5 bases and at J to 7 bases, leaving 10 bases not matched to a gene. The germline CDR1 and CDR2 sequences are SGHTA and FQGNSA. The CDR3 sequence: CASSPAPGQAQPQHF. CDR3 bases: TGTGCCAGCAGCCCCGCCCCGGGACAGGCACAGCCCCAGCATTTT. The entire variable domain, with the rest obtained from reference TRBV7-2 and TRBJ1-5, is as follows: GAGVSQSPSNKVTEKGKDVELRCDPISGHTALYWYRQSLGQGLEFLIYFQGNSAPDKSGLPSDRFSAERTGGSVSTLTIQRTQQEDSAVYLCASSPAPGQAQPQHFGDGTRLSIL.

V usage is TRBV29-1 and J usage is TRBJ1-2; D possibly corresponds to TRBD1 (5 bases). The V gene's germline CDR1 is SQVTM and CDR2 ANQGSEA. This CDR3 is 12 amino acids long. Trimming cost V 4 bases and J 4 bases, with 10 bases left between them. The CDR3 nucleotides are TGCAGCGTTGGAGGGGACCTCTATGGCTACACCTTC. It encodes CSVGGDLYGYTF.

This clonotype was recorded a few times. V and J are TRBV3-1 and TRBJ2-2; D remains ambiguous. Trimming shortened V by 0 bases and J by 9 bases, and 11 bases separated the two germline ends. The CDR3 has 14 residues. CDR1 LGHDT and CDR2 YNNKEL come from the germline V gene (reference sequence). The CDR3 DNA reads TGTGCCAGCAGCCAAGATCTGGGGTTCCGGGAGCTGTTTTTT. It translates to CASSQDLGFRELFF.

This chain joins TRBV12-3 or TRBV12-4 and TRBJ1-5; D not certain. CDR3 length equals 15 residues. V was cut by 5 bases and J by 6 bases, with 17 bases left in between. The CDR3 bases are TGTGCCAGCAGTCAAACGGGATCTATAGGTCAGCCCCAGCATTTT. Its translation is CASSQTGSIGQPQHF.

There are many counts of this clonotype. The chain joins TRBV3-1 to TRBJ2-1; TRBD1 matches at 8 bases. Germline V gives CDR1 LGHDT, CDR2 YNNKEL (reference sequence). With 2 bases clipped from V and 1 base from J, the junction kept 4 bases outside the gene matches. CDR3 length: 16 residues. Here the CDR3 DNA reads TGTGCCAGCAGCCAACCCGGGGACAGGTCCTACAATGAGCAGTTCTTC. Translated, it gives CASSQPGDRSYNEQFF.

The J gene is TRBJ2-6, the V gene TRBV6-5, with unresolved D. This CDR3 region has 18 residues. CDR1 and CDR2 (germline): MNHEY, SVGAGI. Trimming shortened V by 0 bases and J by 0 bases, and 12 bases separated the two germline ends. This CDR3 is CASSYSLQFSSGANVLTF. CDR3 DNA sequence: TGTGCCAGCAGTTACTCCCTACAGTTTAGCTCTGGGGCCAACGTCCTGACTTTC.

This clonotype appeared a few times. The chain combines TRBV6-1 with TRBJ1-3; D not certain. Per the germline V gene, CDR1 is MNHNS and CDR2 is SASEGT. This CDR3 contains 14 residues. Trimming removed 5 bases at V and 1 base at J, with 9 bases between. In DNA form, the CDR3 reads TGTGCCAGCAGTATCCCGGGGTCTGGAAACACCATATATTTT. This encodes CASSIPGSGNTIYF.

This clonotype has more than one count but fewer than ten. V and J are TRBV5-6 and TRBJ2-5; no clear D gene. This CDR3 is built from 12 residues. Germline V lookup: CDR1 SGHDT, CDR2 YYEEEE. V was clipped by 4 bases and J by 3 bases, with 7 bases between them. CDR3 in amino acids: CASSTLKETQYF. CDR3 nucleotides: TGTGCCAGCAGCACCCTAAAAGAGACCCAGTACTTC. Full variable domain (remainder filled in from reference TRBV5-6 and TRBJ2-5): DAGVTQSPTHLIKTRGQQVTLRCSPKSGHDTVSWYQQALGQGPQFIFQYYEEEERQRGNFPDRFSGHQFPNYSSELNVNALLLGDSALYLCASSTLKETQYFGPGTRLLVL.

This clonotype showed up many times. CDR3 in amino acids: CASSATGDYEQYF. In nucleotides, the CDR3 is TGTGCCAGCAGCGCCACAGGGGACTACGAGCAGTACTTC. The V call is TRBV5-6, the J call TRBJ2-7, with 7 bases fitting TRBD1. CDR3 size: 13 residues. CDR1 and CDR2 from the germline V gene are SGHDT and YYEEEE. After removal of 4 bases from V and 3 bases from J, the junction contained 4 bases not matched to a gene.

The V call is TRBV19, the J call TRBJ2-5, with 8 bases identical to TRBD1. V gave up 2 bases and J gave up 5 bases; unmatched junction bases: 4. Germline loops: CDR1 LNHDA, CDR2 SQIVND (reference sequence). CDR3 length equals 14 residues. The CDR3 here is CASSITGGSETQYF. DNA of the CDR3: TGTGCCAGTAGTATAACAGGGGGTTCCGAGACCCAGTACTTC.

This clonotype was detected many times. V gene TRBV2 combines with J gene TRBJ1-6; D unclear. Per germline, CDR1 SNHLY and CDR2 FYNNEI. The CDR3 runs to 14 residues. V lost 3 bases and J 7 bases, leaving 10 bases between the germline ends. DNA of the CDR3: TGTGCCAGCAGTGATCAACAGTGGAATTCACCCCTCCACTTT. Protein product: CASSDQQWNSPLHF. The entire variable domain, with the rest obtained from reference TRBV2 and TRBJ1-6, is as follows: EPEVTQTPSHQVTQMGQEVILRCVPISNHLYFYWYRQILGQKVEFLVSFYNNEISEKSEIFDDQFSVERPDGSNFTLKIRSTKLEDSAMYFCASSDQQWNSPLHFGNGTRLTVT.

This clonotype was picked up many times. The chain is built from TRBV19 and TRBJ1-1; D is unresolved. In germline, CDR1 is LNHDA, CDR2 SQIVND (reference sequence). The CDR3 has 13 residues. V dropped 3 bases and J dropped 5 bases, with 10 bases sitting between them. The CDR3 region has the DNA TGTGCCAGTAGTATGATAAGAGGGACTGAAGCTTTCTTT. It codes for CASSMIRGTEAFF.

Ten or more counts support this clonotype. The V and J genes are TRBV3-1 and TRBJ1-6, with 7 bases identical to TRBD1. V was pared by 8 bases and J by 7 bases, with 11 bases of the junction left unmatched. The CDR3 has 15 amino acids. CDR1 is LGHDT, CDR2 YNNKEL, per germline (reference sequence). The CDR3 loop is CASQRAGGRNSPLHF. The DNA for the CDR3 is TGTGCCAGCCAACGCGCAGGGGGACGGAATTCACCCCTCCACTTT.

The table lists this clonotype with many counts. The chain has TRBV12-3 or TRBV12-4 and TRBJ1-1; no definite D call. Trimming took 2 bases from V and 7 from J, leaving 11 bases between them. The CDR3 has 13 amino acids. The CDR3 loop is CASSLIGGNEAFF. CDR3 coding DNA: TGTGCCAGCAGTTTAATTGGCGGAAATGAAGCTTTCTTT.

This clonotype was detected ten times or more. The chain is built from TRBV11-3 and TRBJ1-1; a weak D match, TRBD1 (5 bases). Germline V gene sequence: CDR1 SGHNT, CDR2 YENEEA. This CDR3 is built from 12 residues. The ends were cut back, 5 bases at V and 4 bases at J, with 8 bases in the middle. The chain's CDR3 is CASSRGATEAFF. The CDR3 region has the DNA TGTGCCAGCAGCCGTGGGGCCACTGAAGCTTTCTTT.